Below, 10 T cell receptor beta chains from the same sample are listed, as sequenced in a study of OX40 agonist ivuxolimab in advanced cancers. The table came from immunoSEQ multiplex PCR; TCRdb's copy has only in-frame clones and leaves some out. Altogether 70,000 to 95,000 clones are present, just over 85% being singletons, with the ten largest covering approximately 2%. The sequenced sample was CD4+ or CD8+ T cells sorted from blood, obtained in a trial of the OX40 agonist ivuxolimab. The receptors here all came from an adult with an advanced solid tumor such as melanoma, head and neck, liver or kidney cancer.

V gene TRBV7-8 combines with J gene TRBJ2-7, with 7 bases fitting TRBD1. CDR1 and CDR2 from the germline V gene are SGHVS and FQNEAQ. V lost 4 bases and J lost 1; bases outside the gene matches: 4. The CDR3 is made up of 14 amino acids. CDR3 residues: CASSSGTVSYEQYF. As DNA, the CDR3 is TGTGCCAGCAGCTCCGGGACAGTGTCCTACGAGCAGTACTTC.

V usage is TRBV7-2 and J usage is TRBJ1-2; the match to TRBD1 covers 7 bases. The CDR3 sequence is 15 residues long. Unmatched junction bases numbered 5, after V lost 1 base and J lost 3 bases. The V gene's germline CDR1 is SGHTA and CDR2 FQGNSA. In nucleotides, the CDR3 is TGTGCCAGCAGCTTAGAGTCCGGGACAGACTATGGCTACACCTTC. This encodes CASSLESGTDYGYTF.

CDR3 nucleotide sequence: TGTGCCAGCAGCCTCCAGGGGTCTGGGGAGCAGTTCTTC. Residues: CASSLQGSGEQFF. The chain carries TRBV7-2 and TRBJ2-1; D perhaps matches TRBD1 (6 bases). With 5 bases removed from V and 10 bases from J, the gap between germline ends came to 15 bases. The CDR3 length is 13 residues. In germline, CDR1 is SGHTA, CDR2 FQGNSA.

This clone has just a few counts. The chain is built from TRBV10-3 and TRBJ2-4; 7 bases line up with TRBD2. The length of the CDR3 is 18 residues. CDR1 ENHRY and CDR2 SYGVKD come from the germline V gene. Trimming removed 0 bases from V and 1 base from J; junction bases left unmatched: 9. The CDR3 DNA reads TGTGCCATCAGTGAGTCGTATGGGGCGGGAGAGGCCAAAAACATTCAGTACTTC. Amino acid sequence: CAISESYGAGEAKNIQYF.

The chain recombines TRBV7-3 with TRBJ1-2; no reliable D call. Between the trimmed V and J ends, which lost 1 base and 4 bases, there was a span of 7 bases. This CDR3 spans 13 amino acids. CDR1 is SGHTA and CDR2 is FQGTGA in the germline V gene. Here the CDR3 reads CASSLNPGYGYTF. Written as DNA, the CDR3 is TGTGCCAGCAGCTTAAATCCCGGCTATGGCTACACCTTC.

This chain joins TRBV4-1 and TRBJ2-2, with unresolved D. V shed 3 bases and J shed 4 bases, with 12 bases lying between them. CDR3 length: 15 residues. Per the germline V gene, CDR1 is MGHRA and CDR2 is YSYEKL. CDR3 sequence reads: CASSQISGVTGELFF. CDR3 in DNA: TGCGCCAGCAGCCAGATTAGTGGTGTCACCGGGGAGCTGTTTTTT.

The V call is TRBV19, the J call TRBJ1-1, with TRBD1 matching over 9 bases. Germline V lookup: CDR1 LNHDA, CDR2 SQIVND (reference sequence). There are 13 residues in the CDR3. The V and J ends lost 6 bases and 4 bases, in that order; junction bases with no gene match: 3. CDR3 in DNA: TGTGCCAGTAGGACGGACAGGGGCACTGAAGCTTTCTTT. Protein: CASRTDRGTEAFF.

This clone was detected only a few times. The V call is TRBV5-1, the J call TRBJ2-7; D not resolved. The germline V gene has CDR1 SGHRS and CDR2 YFSETQ. Deletions cut 3 bases from V and 0 bases from J, with 10 bases between. The length of the CDR3 is 14 residues. CDR3 sequence reads: CASSSAISSYEQYF. The CDR3 coding sequence is TGCGCCAGCAGCTCTGCAATTAGCTCCTACGAGCAGTACTTC.

The chain has TRBV27 and TRBJ1-5; 8 nucleotides match TRBD1. There are 15 residues in the CDR3. Germline CDR1 is MNHEY and CDR2 is SMNVEV (reference sequence). V lost 4 bases and J lost 4; bases outside the gene matches: 6. This chain's CDR3 is CASSSDRGRNQPQHF. CDR3 nucleotides: TGTGCCAGCAGTTCCGACAGGGGTAGGAATCAGCCCCAGCATTTT.

This clone was picked up one time. V usage is TRBV19 and J usage is TRBJ2-1, with 10 bases lining up with TRBD2. The CDR3 is 15 amino acids. V shed 6 bases and J 5 bases; nucleotides not matched to a gene: 7. Germline V gene sequence: CDR1 LNHDA, CDR2 SQIVND (reference sequence). Here the CDR3 reads CASRALAGVNNEQFF. CDR3 DNA: TGTGCCAGTAGGGCCCTAGCGGGGGTGAACAATGAGCAGTTCTTC.